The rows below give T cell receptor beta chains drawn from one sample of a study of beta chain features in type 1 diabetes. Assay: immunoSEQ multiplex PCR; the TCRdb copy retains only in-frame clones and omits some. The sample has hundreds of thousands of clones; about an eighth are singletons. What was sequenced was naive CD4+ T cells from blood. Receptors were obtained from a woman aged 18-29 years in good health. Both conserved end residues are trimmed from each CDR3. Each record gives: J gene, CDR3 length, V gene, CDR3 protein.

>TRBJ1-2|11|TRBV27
ASSSQGAGGYT
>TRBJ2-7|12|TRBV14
ASSQRTETYEQY
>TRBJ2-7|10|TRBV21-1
ASGDRRYEQY
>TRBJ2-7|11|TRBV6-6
ASSTTSYGEQY
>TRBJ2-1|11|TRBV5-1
ASSLGPGNEQF
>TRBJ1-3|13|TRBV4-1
ASSRSTVMENTIY
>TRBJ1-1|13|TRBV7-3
ASSQMTGVNTEAF
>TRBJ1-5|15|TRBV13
ASSISGGGVGNQPQH
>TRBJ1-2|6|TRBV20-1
SQSGYT
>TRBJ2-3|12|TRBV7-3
ASSLLSSTDTQY
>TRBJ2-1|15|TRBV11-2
ASSSRTSGRAHNEQF
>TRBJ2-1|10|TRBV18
ASSPLRELAF
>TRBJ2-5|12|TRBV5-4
ASSLVDRQETQY
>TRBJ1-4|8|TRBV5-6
ASSNQKLF
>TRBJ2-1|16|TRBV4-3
ASSQEGGGGSAYNEQF
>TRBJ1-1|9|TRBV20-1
CTKLNTEAF
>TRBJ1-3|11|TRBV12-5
ASGLDVRVPIY
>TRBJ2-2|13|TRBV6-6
ASSYQQGGTGELF
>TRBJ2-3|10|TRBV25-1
ASSISTDTQY
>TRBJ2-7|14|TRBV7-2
ASSFRGTRSSGEQY
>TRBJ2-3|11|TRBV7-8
ASSLETWVSQY
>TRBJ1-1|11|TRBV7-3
ASSPSYNTEAF
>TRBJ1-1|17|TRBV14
ASSSRRNRVAKANTEAF
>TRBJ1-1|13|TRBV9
ASSPDLHGTFEAF
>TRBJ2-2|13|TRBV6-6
ASSQLAANTGELF
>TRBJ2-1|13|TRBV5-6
ASSFGDRVYNEQF
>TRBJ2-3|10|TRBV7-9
AIKRDVDTQY
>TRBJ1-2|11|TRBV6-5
ASSPTPNYGYT
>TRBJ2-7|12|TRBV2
ASRPGQAFYEQY
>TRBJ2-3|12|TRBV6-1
ASSGTGLTDTQY
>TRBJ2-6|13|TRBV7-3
ASSRTGSGANVLT
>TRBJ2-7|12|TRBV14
ASSLGRRYYEQY
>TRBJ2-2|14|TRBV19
ASRNNDRESAGELF
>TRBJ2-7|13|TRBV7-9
ASSSGQPRGNEQY
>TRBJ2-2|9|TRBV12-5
ASWEAGELF
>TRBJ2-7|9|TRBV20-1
SAATVYEQY
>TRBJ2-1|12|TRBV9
ASRETSDHNEQF
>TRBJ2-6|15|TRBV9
ASSVAGHLSGANVLT
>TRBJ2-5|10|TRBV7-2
ASSPRQETQY
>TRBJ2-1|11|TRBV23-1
ASSQDRYNEQF
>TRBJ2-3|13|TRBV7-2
ASSPFSVSTDTQY
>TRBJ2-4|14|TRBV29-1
SRAPLRGLAKNIQY
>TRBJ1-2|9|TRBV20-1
RTGASNGYT
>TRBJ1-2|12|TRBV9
ASSVDPGGHGYT
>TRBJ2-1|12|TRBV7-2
ASSTRDRGNEQF
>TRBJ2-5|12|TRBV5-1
ASSFQGGQETQY
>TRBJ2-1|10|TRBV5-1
ASSLDQYEQF
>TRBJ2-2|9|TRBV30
AWKGYGELF
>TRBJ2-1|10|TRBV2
ASSPQRDEQF
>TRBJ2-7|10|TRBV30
AWNRGSYEQY
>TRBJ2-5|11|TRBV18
ASSQVPQETQY
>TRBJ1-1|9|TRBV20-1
SARDRTEAF
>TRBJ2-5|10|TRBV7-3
ASSLDRETQY
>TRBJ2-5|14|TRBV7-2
ASSGPTGGFEETQY
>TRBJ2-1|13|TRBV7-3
ASSFSAASYNEQF
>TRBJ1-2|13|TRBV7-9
ASSLVLGSNYGYT
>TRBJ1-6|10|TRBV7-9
ASNPRDSPLH
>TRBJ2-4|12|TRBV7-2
ASSLSGGKNIQY
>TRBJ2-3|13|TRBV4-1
ASSQVNQGTDTQY